A single sample gave rise to the 15 T cell receptor beta chains below, sequenced in a study of blood T cell repertoires in COVID-19. The repertoire was sequenced with immunoSEQ multiplex PCR; TCRdb's copy has only in-frame clones and lacks some. The data show fewer than 100,000 clones, roughly 90% seen once. The sample comprised peripheral blood. The source is a woman older than 75 with acute or convalescent COVID-19.

The rearrangement links TRBV5-1 to TRBJ1-5; D possibly corresponds to TRBD1 (5 bases). Trimming removed 1 base from V and 4 bases from J, with 12 bases in between. CDR1 is SGHRS and CDR2 is YFSETQ in the germline V gene. The CDR3 is 15 residues long. CDR3 coding DNA: TGCGCCAGCAGCTTGCGGGGGGAGCGAAATCAGCCCCAGCATTTT. Translating it yields CASSLRGERNQPQHF.

The chain joins TRBV19 to TRBJ2-3, with 11 bases matching TRBD1. Germline V gene sequence: CDR1 LNHDA, CDR2 SQIVND (reference sequence). The CDR3 runs to 14 residues. V shed 6 bases, J shed 3 bases, and the junction held 2 bases outside the gene matches. The CDR3 DNA reads TGTGCCAGTAGGGACAGGGGGCGGACAGATACGCAGTATTTT. It yields the protein CASRDRGRTDTQYF.

This chain connects TRBV15 to TRBJ1-6; 7 bases match TRBD1. CDR3 length: 14 residues. In germline, CDR1 is LNHNV, CDR2 YYDKDF (reference sequence). Trimming at V came to 5 bases and at J to 6 bases, leaving 4 bases not matched to a gene. CDR3 amino acids: CATSPDRSNSPLHF. The CDR3 nucleotides read TGTGCCACCAGCCCGGACAGGTCTAATTCACCCCTCCACTTT.

V is TRBV2 and J is TRBJ1-5; D gene ambiguous. The germline CDR1 and CDR2 sequences are SNHLY and FYNNEI. This CDR3 spans 15 amino acids. V was trimmed by 1 base and J by 2 bases, leaving 9 bases between them. CDR3 in DNA: TGTGCCAGCAGTGAAGAGGGAGCGGGCAATCAGCCCCAGCATTTT. Translating it yields CASSEEGAGNQPQHF.

The V gene is TRBV6-7, the J gene TRBJ1-2, with D perhaps TRBD1 (5 bases). TRBV6-7 is filed as an ORF, its function uncertain. Trimming removed 4 bases from V and 4 bases from J, with 10 bases in between. The CDR3 runs 13 residues. The CDR3 region has the DNA TGTGCCAGCAGTTTTCGACAGCGCTATGGCTACACCTTC. Translated: CASSFRQRYGYTF.

The V and J genes are TRBV29-1 and TRBJ2-7; D is perhaps TRBD2 (5 bases). The CDR3 is made up of 12 amino acids. CDR1 and CDR2 (germline): SQVTM, ANQGSEA. Trimming left V 4 bases short and J 3 bases short, with 10 bases between. In DNA, the CDR3 is TGCAGCGTTGGGGAGCGCGGCTACGAGCAGTACTTC. It yields the protein CSVGERGYEQYF.

For this clone: Other DNA sequences in the sample encode the same CDR3. The V and J genes are TRBV6-2 or TRBV6-3 and TRBJ1-6, with D maybe TRBD1 (5 bases). The CDR3 length is 14 residues. Germline V gene sequence: CDR1 MNHEY, CDR2 SVGEGT. The V end lost 3 bases, the J end lost 7 bases, and 10 bases lay between the germline ends. CDR3 nucleotide sequence: TGTGCCAGCAGTTATTCGGGGGGAAATTCACCCCTCCACTTT. Residues: CASSYSGGNSPLHF.

This clone was seen only once. The chain links TRBV19 to TRBJ2-7, with D possibly TRBD2 on 6 matching bases. In germline, CDR1 is LNHDA, CDR2 SQIVND (reference sequence). V gave up 3 bases and J gave up 2 bases, with 8 bases separating them. There are 13 residues in the CDR3. The CDR3 region has the DNA TGTGCCAGTAGTATTGGCGGGGCCTACGAGCAGTACTTC. Translating gives CASSIGGAYEQYF.

In DNA form, the CDR3 reads TGTGCCAGCAGCTTTCGGACAGGGAATAATTCACCCCTCCACTTT. Residues: CASSFRTGNNSPLHF. V usage is TRBV11-2 and J usage is TRBJ1-6; 8 bases are a match to TRBD1. J gave up 5 bases and V 3 bases, and 3 bases lay outside the gene matches. Germline CDR1 reads SGHAT; CDR2 reads FQNNGV. The CDR3 is made up of 15 amino acids.

This sequence joins TRBV7-3 and TRBJ1-2; 11 nucleotides line up with TRBD1. Germline loops: CDR1 SGHTA, CDR2 FQGTGA. V lost 4 bases to trimming and J lost 3 bases; unmatched junction nucleotides: 1. This CDR3 has 14 amino acids. CDR3 loop: CASSSGQGDYGYTF. CDR3 sequence (DNA): TGTGCCAGCAGCTCGGGACAGGGGGACTATGGCTACACCTTC. Full variable domain (outside the CDR3, taken from reference TRBV7-3 and TRBJ1-2): GAGVSQTPSNKVTEKGKYVELRCDPISGHTALYWYRQSLGQGPEFLIYFQGTGAADDSGLPNDRFFAVRPEGSVSTLKIQRTERGDSAVYLCASSSGQGDYGYTFGSGTRLTVV.

The rearrangement joins TRBV16 to TRBJ1-6; a weak D match, TRBD1 (6 bases). The length of the CDR3 is 15 residues. The germline gives CDR1 KGHSY, CDR2 FQNENV. V gave up 3 bases and J gave up 9 bases, with 15 bases separating them. Here the CDR3 reads CASSQPRQASSPLHF. The CDR3 coding sequence is TGTGCCAGCAGCCAGCCGCGACAGGCGAGTTCACCCCTCCACTTT. The whole variable domain, filled in from reference TRBV16 and TRBJ1-6, reads GEEVAQTPKHLVRGEGQKAKLYCAPIKGHSYVFWYQQVLKNEFKFLISFQNENVFDETGMPKERFSAKCLPNSPCSLEIQATKLEDSAVYFCASSQPRQASSPLHFGNGTRLTVT.

V and J are TRBV18 and TRBJ1-1, with D unresolved. Germline V CDR1 and CDR2: KGHSH, LQKENI. The CDR3 spans 15 residues. The V end was cut by 4 bases, the J end by 3 bases, with 15 bases between. CDR3 protein: CASSLRQTWDTEAFF. In nucleotides, the CDR3 is TGTGCCAGCTCACTCCGGCAGACTTGGGACACTGAAGCTTTCTTT. The complete variable domain, with remaining parts taken from reference TRBV18 and TRBJ1-1, reads NAGVMQNPRHLVRRRGQEARLRCSPMKGHSHVYWYRQLPEEGLKFMVYLQKENIIDESGMPKERFSAEFPKEGPSILRIQQVVRGDSAAYFCASSLRQTWDTEAFFGQGTRLTVV.

The chain couples TRBV4-1 to TRBJ1-1; a possible D gene is TRBD1 (5 bases). The CDR3 covers 13 residues. Germline CDR1 reads MGHRA; CDR2 reads YSYEKL. V lost 7 bases and J 4 bases, leaving 13 bases between the germline ends. The CDR3 reads CASIWAGITEAFF. Written as DNA, the CDR3 is TGCGCCAGCATCTGGGCAGGGATCACTGAAGCTTTCTTT.

The chain recombines TRBV4-2 with TRBJ2-2; the D is unclear. There are 16 residues in the CDR3. V was trimmed by 0 bases and J by 1 base, leaving 9 bases between them. CDR1 is LGHNA and CDR2 is YNFKEQ in the germline V gene. CDR3: CASSQDLQQNTGELFF. The CDR3 nucleotides are TGTGCCAGCAGCCAAGATCTACAGCAGAACACCGGGGAGCTGTTTTTT.

This sequence joins TRBV6-5 and TRBJ1-4, with no clear D. Trimming stripped 6 bases from V and 8 bases from J, with 7 bases between. The CDR3 is 11 residues long. Germline V gene lookup returns CDR1 MNHEY and CDR2 SVGAGI. CDR3 residues: CASSVMEKLFF. The CDR3 bases are TGTGCCAGCAGCGTAATGGAAAAACTGTTTTTT.